The sequence of this T cell receptor (beta chain) was determined in a study of T cell responses to AZD1222 COVID-19 vaccine. General study points: Repertoire samples came only from after the peak T cell response. Increases in Spike-specific TCR breadth and depth were seen after two AZD1222 doses. Only six AZD1222 recipients tested seropositive at baseline. It should be noted that donors were predominantly white British and more often female, and clonal diversity was possibly underestimated.

The table came from immunoSEQ multiplex PCR; TCRdb's copy has only in-frame clones and leaves some out. This table has some 74,000 clones, roughly nine tenths appearing once. This clone was detected only a few times. The antigen remains undetermined. Material: peripheral blood, obtained 28 days after the second AZD1222 dose. The sequence derives from an adult who received the AZD1222 COVID-19 vaccine.

DNA of the CDR3: TGTGCCAGTAGTATAGAAAAGGGGAGGAACACTGAAGCTTTCTTT. This encodes CASSIEKGRNTEAFF. The V call is TRBV19, the J call TRBJ1-1; tentative D call: TRBD1 (5 bases). Trimming removed 0 bases from V and 1 base from J, with 9 bases in between. CDR3 size: 15 residues. From germline, CDR1 is LNHDA and CDR2 SQIVND (reference sequence).